This T cell receptor beta chain was captured by sequencing in a study of CD8 T cells in ankylosing spondylitis. Study results and caveats: Significantly higher representation of disease-linked clones was reported for matched ankylosing spondylitis synovial fluid. CD8+ cells made up the disease-linked clones, which were relatively rare in peripheral blood. Before this, some motif variants had been reported in reactive arthritis synovial fluid and blood. Typical of ankylosing spondylitis blood, it appeared, was a TCR beta motif of about eight highly homologous variants.

Generation of TCR beta libraries employed quantitative 5'-RACE incorporating molecular barcodes. MiXCR, applied by TCRdb to the 5' RACE reads, yields one record per CDR3 protein. Of approximately 400,000 distinct CDR3 sequences listed, 17% are singletons. CDR3 length equals 13 residues. Germline CDR1 reads SGHAT; CDR2 reads FQNNGV. Trimming removed 5 bases at V and 4 bases at J, with 11 bases between. There are a few counts of this clonotype. The antigen is unknown. The V and J genes are TRBV11-2 and TRBJ1-1; D gene uncertain. The clonotype comes from a male donor with ankylosing spondylitis. Sequences were obtained from blood, either unsorted or a sorted T cell fraction (not recorded which). CDR3 DNA: TGTGCCAGCAGCCCCCAGACGGGCACTGAAGCTTTCTTT. Its protein product is CASSPQTGTEAFF. Full variable domain (missing parts from reference TRBV11-2 and TRBJ1-1): EAGVAQSPRYKIIEKRQSVAFWCNPISGHATLYWYQQILGQGPKLLIQFQNNGVVDDSQLPKDRFSAERLKGVDSTLKIQPAKLEDSAVYLCASSPQTGTEAFFGQGTRLTVV.